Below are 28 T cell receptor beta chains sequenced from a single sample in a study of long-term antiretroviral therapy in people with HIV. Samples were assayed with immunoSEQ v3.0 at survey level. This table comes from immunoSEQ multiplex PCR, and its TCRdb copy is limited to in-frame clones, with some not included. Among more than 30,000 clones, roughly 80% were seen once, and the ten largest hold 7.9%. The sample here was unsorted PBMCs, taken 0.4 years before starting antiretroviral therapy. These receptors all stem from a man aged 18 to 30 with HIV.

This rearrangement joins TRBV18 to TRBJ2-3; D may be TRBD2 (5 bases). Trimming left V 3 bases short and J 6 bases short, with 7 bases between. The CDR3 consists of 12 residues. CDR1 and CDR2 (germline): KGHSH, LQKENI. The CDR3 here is CASSPERDTQYF. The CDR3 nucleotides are TGTGCCAGCTCACCGGAGCGGGATACGCAGTATTTT.

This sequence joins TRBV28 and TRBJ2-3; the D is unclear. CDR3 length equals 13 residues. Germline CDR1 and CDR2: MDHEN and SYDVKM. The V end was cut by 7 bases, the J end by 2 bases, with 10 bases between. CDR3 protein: CASTKANTDTQYF. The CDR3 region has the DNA TGTGCCAGCACTAAGGCGAACACAGATACGCAGTATTTT.

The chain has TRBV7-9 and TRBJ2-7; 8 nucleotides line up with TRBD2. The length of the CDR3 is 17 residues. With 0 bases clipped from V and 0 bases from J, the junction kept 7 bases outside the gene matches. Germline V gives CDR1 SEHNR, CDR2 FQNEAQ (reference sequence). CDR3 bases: TGTGCCAGCAGCTTAGCGCATGTAGCGGGGCCCTCCTACGAGCAGTACTTC. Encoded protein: CASSLAHVAGPSYEQYF.

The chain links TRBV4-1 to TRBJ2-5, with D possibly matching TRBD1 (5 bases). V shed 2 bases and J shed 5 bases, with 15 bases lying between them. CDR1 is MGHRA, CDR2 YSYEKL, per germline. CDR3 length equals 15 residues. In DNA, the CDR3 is TGCGCCAGCAGCCAACCTCTTATCAAGGGGGAGACCCAGTACTTC. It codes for CASSQPLIKGETQYF.

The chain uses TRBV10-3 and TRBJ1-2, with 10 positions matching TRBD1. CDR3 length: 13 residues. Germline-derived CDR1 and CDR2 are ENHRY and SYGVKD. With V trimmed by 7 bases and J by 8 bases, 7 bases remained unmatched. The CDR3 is CAIKAGTGEGYTF. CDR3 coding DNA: TGTGCCATCAAAGCCGGGACAGGGGAGGGCTACACCTTC.

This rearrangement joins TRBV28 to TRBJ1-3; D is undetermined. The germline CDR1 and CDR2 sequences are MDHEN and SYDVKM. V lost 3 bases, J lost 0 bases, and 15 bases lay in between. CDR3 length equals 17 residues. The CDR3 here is CASSFLLETFSGNTIYF. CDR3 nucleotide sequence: TGTGCCAGCAGTTTTCTACTGGAAACCTTCTCTGGAAACACCATATATTTT. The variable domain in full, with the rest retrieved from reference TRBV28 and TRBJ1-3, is DVKVTQSSRYLVKRTGEKVFLECVQDMDHENMFWYRQDPGLGLRLIYFSYDVKMKEKGDIPEGYSVSREKKERFSLILESASTNQTSMYLCASSFLLETFSGNTIYFGEGSWLTVV.

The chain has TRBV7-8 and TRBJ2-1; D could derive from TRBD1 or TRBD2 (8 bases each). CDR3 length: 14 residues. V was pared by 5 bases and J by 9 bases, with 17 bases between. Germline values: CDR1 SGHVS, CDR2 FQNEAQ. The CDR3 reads CASSQGAGGGEQFF. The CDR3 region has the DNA TGTGCCAGCAGCCAGGGGGCCGGGGGGGGTGAGCAGTTCTTC.

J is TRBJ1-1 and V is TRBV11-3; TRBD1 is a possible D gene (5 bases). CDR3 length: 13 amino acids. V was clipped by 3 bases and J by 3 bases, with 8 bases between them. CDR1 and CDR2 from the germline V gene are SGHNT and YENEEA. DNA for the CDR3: TGTGCCAGCAGCTTCGTCAGGGACACTGAAGCTTTCTTT. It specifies CASSFVRDTEAFF.

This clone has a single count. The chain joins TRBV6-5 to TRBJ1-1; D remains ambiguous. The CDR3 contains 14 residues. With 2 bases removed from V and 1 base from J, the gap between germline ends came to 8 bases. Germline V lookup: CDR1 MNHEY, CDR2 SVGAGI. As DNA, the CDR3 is TGTGCCAGCAGTTACGGGCGCAGGAACACTGAAGCTTTCTTT. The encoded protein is CASSYGRRNTEAFF.

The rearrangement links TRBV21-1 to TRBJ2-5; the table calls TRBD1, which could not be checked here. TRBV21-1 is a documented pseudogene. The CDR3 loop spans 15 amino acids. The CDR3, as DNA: TGTGCCAGCAGCAAAGACCCCCAGGGAACGGAGACCCAGTACTTC. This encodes CASSKDPQGTETQYF.

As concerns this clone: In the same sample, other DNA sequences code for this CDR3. The CDR3 loop is CASGAGLAGGLGSYNEQFF. In DNA, the CDR3 is TGTGCCAGCGGGGCGGGACTAGCGGGGGGGCTAGGCTCCTACAATGAGCAGTTCTTC. V usage is TRBV7-9 and J usage is TRBJ2-1; 16 nucleotides line up with TRBD2. CDR3 length equals 19 residues. V lost 8 bases, J lost 0 bases, and 10 bases stayed unmatched. The germline CDR1 and CDR2 sequences are SEHNR and FQNEAQ (reference sequence). Full variable domain (missing parts from reference TRBV7-9 and TRBJ2-1): DTGVSQNPRHKITKRGQNVTFRCDPISEHNRLYWYRQTLGQGPEFLTYFQNEAQLEKSRLLSDRFSAERPKGSFSTLEIQRTEQGDSAMYLCASGAGLAGGLGSYNEQFFGPGTRLTVL.

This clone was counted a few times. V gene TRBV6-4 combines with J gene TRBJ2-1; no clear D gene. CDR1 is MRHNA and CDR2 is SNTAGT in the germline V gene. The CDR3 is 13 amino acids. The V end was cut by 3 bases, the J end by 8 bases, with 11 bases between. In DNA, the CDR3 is TGTGCCAGCAGTGAAACGGAGCGCGATGAGCAGTTCTTC. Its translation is CASSETERDEQFF.

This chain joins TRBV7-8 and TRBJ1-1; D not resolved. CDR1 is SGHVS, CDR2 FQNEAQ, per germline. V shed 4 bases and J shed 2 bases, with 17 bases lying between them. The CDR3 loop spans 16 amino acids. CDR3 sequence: CASSSQDRGANTEAFF. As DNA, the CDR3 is TGTGCCAGCAGCTCACAAGACCGGGGAGCAAACACTGAAGCTTTCTTT.

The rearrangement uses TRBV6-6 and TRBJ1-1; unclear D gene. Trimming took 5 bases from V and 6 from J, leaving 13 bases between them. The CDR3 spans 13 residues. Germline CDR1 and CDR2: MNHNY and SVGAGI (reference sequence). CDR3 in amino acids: CASSPRNTAEAFF. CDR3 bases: TGTGCCAGCAGTCCCCGAAACACGGCTGAAGCTTTCTTT.

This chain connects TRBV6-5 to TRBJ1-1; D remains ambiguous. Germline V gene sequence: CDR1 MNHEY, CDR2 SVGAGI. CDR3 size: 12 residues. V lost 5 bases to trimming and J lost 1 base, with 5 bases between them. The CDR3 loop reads CASSRENTEAFF. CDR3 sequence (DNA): TGTGCCAGCAGTCGAGAGAACACTGAAGCTTTCTTT.

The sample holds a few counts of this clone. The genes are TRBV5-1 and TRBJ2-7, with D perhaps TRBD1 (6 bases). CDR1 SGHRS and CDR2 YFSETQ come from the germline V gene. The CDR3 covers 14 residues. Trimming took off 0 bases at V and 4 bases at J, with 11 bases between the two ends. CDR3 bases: TGCGCCAGCAGCTTGGCAGGGGTCGGATACGAGCAGTACTTC. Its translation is CASSLAGVGYEQYF.

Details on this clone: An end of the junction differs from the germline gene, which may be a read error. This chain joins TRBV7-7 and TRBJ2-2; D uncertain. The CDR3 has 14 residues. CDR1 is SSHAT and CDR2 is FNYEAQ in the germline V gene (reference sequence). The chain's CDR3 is CASSSAMGYGELFF. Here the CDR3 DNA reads TGTGCTAGCAGCTCCGCTATGGGGTACGGGGAGCTGTTTTTT.

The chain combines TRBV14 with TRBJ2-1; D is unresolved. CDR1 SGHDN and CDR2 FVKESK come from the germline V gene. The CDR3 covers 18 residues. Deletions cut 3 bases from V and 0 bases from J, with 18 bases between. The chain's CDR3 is CASSQASYRASSYNEQFF. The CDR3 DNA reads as TGTGCCAGCAGCCAGGCATCCTATCGGGCGAGCTCCTACAATGAGCAGTTCTTC. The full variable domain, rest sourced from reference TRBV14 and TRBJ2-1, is EAGVTQFPSHSVIEKGQTVTLRCDPISGHDNLYWYRRVMGKEIKFLLHFVKESKQDESGMPNNRFLAERTGGTYSTLKVQPAELEDSGVYFCASSQASYRASSYNEQFFGPGTRLTVL.

The CDR3 spells CASSGTYLVLEAFF. The CDR3 DNA is TGTGCCAGCAGTGGGACATATCTCGTCCTAGAAGCTTTCTTT. The chain recombines TRBV25-1 with TRBJ1-1; D may be TRBD1 (5 bases). Trimming shortened V by 4 bases and J by 8 bases, and 17 bases separated the two germline ends. Germline V CDR1 and CDR2: MGHDK, SYGVNS. This CDR3 region has 14 residues.

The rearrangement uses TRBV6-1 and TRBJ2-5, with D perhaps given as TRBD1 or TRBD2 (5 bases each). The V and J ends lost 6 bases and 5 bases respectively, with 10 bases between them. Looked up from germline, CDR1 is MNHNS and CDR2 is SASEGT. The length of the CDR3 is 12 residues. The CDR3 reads CASRWGLETQYF. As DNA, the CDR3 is TGTGCCAGCAGGTGGGGGTTGGAGACCCAGTACTTC.

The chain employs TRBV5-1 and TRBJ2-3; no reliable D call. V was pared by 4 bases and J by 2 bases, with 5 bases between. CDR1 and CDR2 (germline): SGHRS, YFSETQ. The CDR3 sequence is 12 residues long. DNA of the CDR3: TGCGCCAGCAGCCTCCTCACAGATACGCAGTATTTT. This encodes CASSLLTDTQYF.

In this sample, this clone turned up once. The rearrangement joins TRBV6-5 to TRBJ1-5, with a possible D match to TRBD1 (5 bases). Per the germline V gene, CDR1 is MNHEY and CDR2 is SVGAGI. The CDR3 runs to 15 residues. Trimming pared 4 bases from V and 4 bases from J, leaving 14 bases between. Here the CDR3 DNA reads TGTGCCAGCAGTTTCGCAGGGAGATGGAATCAGCCCCAGCATTTT. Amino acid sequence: CASSFAGRWNQPQHF.

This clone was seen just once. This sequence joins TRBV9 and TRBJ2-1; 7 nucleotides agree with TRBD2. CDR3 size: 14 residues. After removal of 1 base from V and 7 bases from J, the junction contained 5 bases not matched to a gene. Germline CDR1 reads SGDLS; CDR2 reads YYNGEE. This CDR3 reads CASSVSGVGNEQFF. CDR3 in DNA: TGTGCCAGCAGCGTAAGCGGGGTGGGGAATGAGCAGTTCTTC. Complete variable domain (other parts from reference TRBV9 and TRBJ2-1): DSGVTQTPKHLITATGQRVTLRCSPRSGDLSVYWYQQSLDQGLQFLIQYYNGEERAKGNILERFSAQQFPDLHSELNLSSLELGDSALYFCASSVSGVGNEQFFGPGTRLTVL.

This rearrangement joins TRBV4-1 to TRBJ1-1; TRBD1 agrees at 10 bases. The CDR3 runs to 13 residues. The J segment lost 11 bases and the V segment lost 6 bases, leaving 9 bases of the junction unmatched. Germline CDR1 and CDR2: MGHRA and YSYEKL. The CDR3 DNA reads TGCGCCAGCAGTGGGACAGGGGAACGTTCGGCTTTCTTT. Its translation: CASSGTGERSAFF.

CDR3 residues: CASSQDIDISGNTIYF. The CDR3 nucleotides read TGTGCCAGCAGCCAAGATATTGATATCTCTGGAAACACCATATATTTT. The rearrangement uses TRBV7-9 and TRBJ1-3; D is ambiguous. V lost 5 bases and J 0 bases, leaving 14 bases between the germline ends. Germline CDR1 SEHNR, CDR2 FQNEAQ (reference sequence). This CDR3 is 16 amino acids long.

CDR3 in amino acids: CASSPGLAGGSYNEQFF. DNA for the CDR3: TGTGCCAGCAGTCCTGGACTAGCGGGAGGTTCCTACAATGAGCAGTTCTTC. The rearrangement joins TRBV27 to TRBJ2-1; 14 positions match TRBD2. Germline V lookup: CDR1 MNHEY, CDR2 SMNVEV (reference sequence). This CDR3 is built from 17 residues. Trimming cost V 5 bases and J 1 base; bases outside gene matches: 4.

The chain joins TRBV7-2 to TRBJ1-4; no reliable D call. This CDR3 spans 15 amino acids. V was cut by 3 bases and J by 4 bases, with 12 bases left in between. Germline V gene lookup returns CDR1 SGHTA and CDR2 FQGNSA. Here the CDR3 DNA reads TGTGCCAGCAGCTTGGACTCAGCCCTTAATGAAAAACTGTTTTTT. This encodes CASSLDSALNEKLFF.

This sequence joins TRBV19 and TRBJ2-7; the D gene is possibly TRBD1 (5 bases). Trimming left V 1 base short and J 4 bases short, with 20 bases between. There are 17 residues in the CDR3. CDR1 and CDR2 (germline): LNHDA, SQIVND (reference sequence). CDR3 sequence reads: CASSIGTPTSSLYEQYF. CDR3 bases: TGTGCCAGTAGTATAGGGACACCAACTTCCTCACTTTACGAGCAGTACTTC.